These 28 T cell receptor beta chains came from one sample sequenced in a study of cytomegalovirus exposure and HLA in healthy donors. PCR amplification relied on 60 Vbeta primers (plus 13 Jbeta primers). The assay was immunoSEQ multiplex PCR, and TCRdb's table has in-frame clones only and misses some. This sample has approximately 110,000 clones, with about four fifths found just once. The sequencing sample was made of PBMCs. The receptors were sampled from a middle-aged man in good health and CMV-seronegative.

This clone has just one count. J is TRBJ1-6 and V is TRBV9, with TRBD1 as a possible D gene (6 bases). The germline CDR1 and CDR2 sequences are SGDLS and YYNGEE. The CDR3 has 15 residues. Deletions cut 3 bases from V and 5 bases from J, with 12 bases between. CDR3 nucleotides: TGTGCCAGCAGCGGCAGGGGTAATGATAATTCACCCCTCCACTTT. This gives the protein CASSGRGNDNSPLHF. The complete variable domain, with remaining parts taken from reference TRBV9 and TRBJ1-6, reads DSGVTQTPKHLITATGQRVTLRCSPRSGDLSVYWYQQSLDQGLQFLIQYYNGEERAKGNILERFSAQQFPDLHSELNLSSLELGDSALYFCASSGRGNDNSPLHFGNGTRLTVT.

The chain couples TRBV5-5 to TRBJ1-1, with 7 bases matching TRBD1. Germline V gene sequence: CDR1 SGHKS, CDR2 YYEKEE (reference sequence). This CDR3 comprises 15 residues. V lost 3 bases to trimming and J lost 5 bases; unmatched junction nucleotides: 10. The DNA for the CDR3 is TGTGCCAGCAGCTCGCGACAGGGATGGGAGACTGAAGCTTTCTTT. Its protein is CASSSRQGWETEAFF.

V and J are TRBV13 and TRBJ2-7; D ambiguous. V was clipped by 5 bases and J by 0 bases, with 11 bases between them. The CDR3 contains 14 residues. In germline, CDR1 is PRHDT, CDR2 FYEKMQ (reference sequence). CDR3: CASSATVGSYEQYF. The CDR3 region has the DNA TGTGCCAGCAGCGCAACAGTGGGCTCCTACGAGCAGTACTTC.

CDR3 bases: TGTGCCAGTAGTGGTCCGGGACAGGGAGTCTCTGAAGCTTTCTTT. It translates to CASSGPGQGVSEAFF. The chain has TRBV19 and TRBJ1-1, with 9 bases matching TRBD1. V was pared by 5 bases and J by 6 bases, with 10 bases of the junction left unmatched. In germline, CDR1 is LNHDA, CDR2 SQIVND (reference sequence). The CDR3 is 15 amino acids.

The chain has TRBV7-2 and TRBJ1-1; D is unclear. V lost 2 bases to trimming and J lost 1 base, with 5 bases between them. Germline assignment: CDR1 SGHTA and CDR2 FQGNSA. CDR3 length: 13 amino acids. The CDR3 loop is CASSLRRNTEAFF. CDR3 DNA: TGTGCCAGCAGCTTAAGGAGGAACACTGAAGCTTTCTTT.

This clone was picked up a small number of times. The chain joins TRBV2 to TRBJ1-6; D may be TRBD1 (5 bases). The germline CDR1 and CDR2 sequences are SNHLY and FYNNEI. The CDR3 loop spans 13 amino acids. Deletions cut 7 bases from V and 9 bases from J, with 13 bases between. In DNA, the CDR3 is TGTGCCAGCATCAGGGCCTTAAGTTCACCCCTCCACTTT. Translated, it gives CASIRALSSPLHF.

The J gene is TRBJ2-7, the V gene TRBV27; 10 bases agree with TRBD1. CDR3 size: 14 residues. The J segment lost 3 bases and the V segment lost 5 bases, leaving 4 bases of the junction unmatched. CDR1 is MNHEY and CDR2 is SMNVEV in the germline V gene (reference sequence). The CDR3 protein is CASSIGQGVYEQYF. CDR3 bases: TGTGCCAGCAGTATTGGACAGGGGGTCTACGAGCAGTACTTC.

The chain joins TRBV7-6 to TRBJ1-3; 10 nucleotides agree with TRBD1. CDR3 size: 17 residues. CDR1 is SGHVS and CDR2 is FNYEAQ in the germline V gene. V trimming: 4 bases; J trimming: 2 bases; junction bases outside the gene matches: 8. The CDR3 is CASSSTGTGVTGNTIYF. CDR3 DNA sequence: TGTGCCAGCAGCTCCACCGGGACAGGGGTAACTGGAAACACCATATATTTT.

The V gene is TRBV27, the J gene TRBJ1-2; D not certain. Germline V gives CDR1 MNHEY, CDR2 SMNVEV (reference sequence). The CDR3 is 14 residues long. The ends were cut back, 6 bases at V and 8 bases at J, with 19 bases in the middle. The CDR3 sequence is CASRILVRLGGYTF. DNA for the CDR3: TGTGCCAGCAGAATTCTAGTCCGGCTCGGAGGCTACACCTTC.

In nucleotides, the CDR3 is TGCGCCAGCAGCTTGGGACAGGGTAACACCGGGGAGCTGTTTTTT. It is translated as CASSLGQGNTGELFF. V and J are TRBV5-1 and TRBJ2-2; 7 bases are shared with TRBD1. The CDR3 covers 15 residues. Germline trimming cut 0 bases from V and 2 bases from J; bases unmatched to any gene: 1. Germline V gene lookup returns CDR1 SGHRS and CDR2 YFSETQ.

This clone was recorded only once. This chain joins TRBV18 and TRBJ2-5; 7 nucleotides agree with TRBD1. CDR1 is KGHSH, CDR2 LQKENI, per germline. V lost 3 bases and J lost 4; bases outside the gene matches: 5. The CDR3 is 14 amino acids. CDR3 nucleotide sequence: TGTGCCAGCTCACCGCCGACAGGGAGAGAGACCCAGTACTTC. Its protein product is CASSPPTGRETQYF.

The chain links TRBV4-2 to TRBJ1-6; possible D gene TRBD1, 6 bases. CDR3 length: 15 amino acids. Germline-derived CDR1 and CDR2 are LGHNA and YNFKEQ. Trimming cost V 4 bases and J 6 bases, with 13 bases left between them. CDR3 in amino acids: CASSPPTGLNSPLHF. The CDR3, as DNA: TGTGCCAGCAGCCCTCCGACAGGACTTAATTCACCCCTCCACTTT.

J is TRBJ1-3 and V is TRBV9; 8 nucleotides agree with TRBD1. With 3 bases clipped from V and 1 base from J, the junction kept 3 bases outside the gene matches. Germline lookup yields CDR1 SGDLS and CDR2 YYNGEE. The CDR3 loop spans 15 amino acids. The CDR3, as DNA: TGTGCCAGCAGCGCGGACAGGGTTTCTGGAAACACCATATATTTT. Its protein is CASSADRVSGNTIYF.

The rearrangement uses TRBV29-1 and TRBJ2-4; TRBD1 matches 8 bases. V shed 5 bases, J shed 5 bases, and the junction held 5 bases outside the gene matches. Germline V gives CDR1 SQVTM, CDR2 ANQGSEA. This CDR3 contains 13 residues. CDR3 in amino acids: CSVRQGSENIQYF. CDR3 bases: TGCAGCGTTCGACAGGGGAGTGAAAACATTCAGTACTTC.

The chain joins TRBV19 to TRBJ2-5, with 8 nucleotides matching TRBD2. The CDR3 has 18 amino acids. The V gene's germline CDR1 is LNHDA and CDR2 SQIVND (reference sequence). V lost 1 base, J lost 5 bases, and 15 bases stayed unmatched. As DNA, the CDR3 is TGTGCCAGTAGTATAGGTTTCGCGGGGGGAACCTTCGGTGAGACCCAGTACTTC. Its protein is CASSIGFAGGTFGETQYF.

This sequence joins TRBV28 and TRBJ1-3; D uncertain. Between the trimmed V and J ends, which lost 3 bases and 10 bases, there was a span of 13 bases. Germline CDR1 reads MDHEN; CDR2 reads SYDVKM. The CDR3 has 13 amino acids. The DNA for the CDR3 is TGTGCCAGCAGTTTGGACGGCGGGCGGACCATATATTTT. Protein: CASSLDGGRTIYF.

The chain carries TRBV10-3 and TRBJ2-3; a possible D gene is TRBD2 (5 bases). Germline CDR1 reads ENHRY; CDR2 reads SYGVKD. Trimming pared 11 bases from V and 0 bases from J, leaving 12 bases between. The CDR3 has 13 amino acids. Written as DNA, the CDR3 is TGTGCCGGAAGGACTCTAAGCACAGATACGCAGTATTTT. Its translation is CAGRTLSTDTQYF.

This clone is a singleton in its sample. This sequence joins TRBV6-1 and TRBJ2-5, with 10 bases that match TRBD1. The CDR3 extends over 17 amino acids. Germline V lookup: CDR1 MNHNS, CDR2 SASEGT. The J segment lost 4 bases and the V segment lost 4 bases, leaving 12 bases of the junction unmatched. The CDR3 loop reads CASSAFRGQGGRETQYF. In DNA, the CDR3 is TGTGCCAGCAGTGCCTTTAGAGGACAGGGGGGACGAGAGACCCAGTACTTC.

The V and J genes are TRBV13 and TRBJ2-7; 8 nucleotides line up with TRBD1. Germline assignment: CDR1 PRHDT and CDR2 FYEKMQ (reference sequence). Trimming removed 5 bases from V and 3 bases from J; junction bases left unmatched: 6. There are 14 residues in the CDR3. CDR3 loop: CASSPGGTFYEQYF. The CDR3 nucleotides are TGTGCCAGCAGCCCAGGGGGCACGTTCTACGAGCAGTACTTC. The full variable domain, completed using reference TRBV13 and TRBJ2-7, is AAGVIQSPRHLIKEKRETATLKCYPIPRHDTVYWYQQGPGQDPQFLISFYEKMQSDKGSIPDRFSAQQFSDYHSELNMSSLELGDSALYFCASSPGGTFYEQYFGPGTRLTVT.

The chain couples TRBV5-1 to TRBJ1-4; 9 nucleotides align to TRBD1. This CDR3 comprises 14 residues. V gave up 2 bases and J gave up 5 bases; unmatched junction bases: 1. The germline CDR1 and CDR2 sequences are SGHRS and YFSETQ. The CDR3 is CASSLGTGNEKLFF. CDR3 bases: TGCGCCAGCAGCTTAGGGACAGGGAATGAAAAACTGTTTTTT.

As for this clone: One end of the junction is discordant with germline, which a read error may explain. The V call is TRBV6-1, the J call TRBJ1-1, with TRBD1 as a possible D gene (6 bases). Looked up from germline, CDR1 is MNHNS and CDR2 is SASEGT. This CDR3 is 16 amino acids long. CDR3 in amino acids: CASSEGWAARGTEAFF. CDR3 bases: TGTGCCAGCAGCGAAGGCTGGGCAGCCAGGGGCACTGAAGCTTTCTTT.

The chain is built from TRBV28 and TRBJ2-5; 14 bases are a match to TRBD2. Germline lookup yields CDR1 MDHEN and CDR2 SYDVKM. V dropped 5 bases and J dropped 5; count of bases not matched to a gene: 7. CDR3 length: 16 amino acids. This CDR3 reads CASSPGTSGGLETQYF. The CDR3 region has the DNA TGTGCCAGCAGTCCAGGGACTAGCGGGGGCTTGGAGACCCAGTACTTC.

J is TRBJ1-2 and V is TRBV7-3; no clear D gene. The length of the CDR3 is 13 residues. Trimming removed 5 bases at V and 0 bases at J, with 7 bases between. In germline, CDR1 is SGHTA, CDR2 FQGTGA. The CDR3 DNA reads TGTGCCAGCAGCGTTACGGCTAACTATGGCTACACCTTC. Its protein product is CASSVTANYGYTF.

This clone was recorded only once. The chain uses TRBV7-2 and TRBJ1-3, with TRBD1 matching over 10 bases. The CDR3 length is 15 residues. After removal of 4 bases from V and 4 bases from J, the junction contained 4 bases not matched to a gene. CDR1 SGHTA and CDR2 FQGNSA come from the germline V gene. The DNA for the CDR3 is TGTGCCAGCAGCTGGGACAGGGGAGGAGGAAACACCATATATTTT. This gives the protein CASSWDRGGGNTIYF.

The genes are TRBV7-9 and TRBJ2-1; 7 bases align to TRBD2. Germline lookup yields CDR1 SEHNR and CDR2 FQNEAQ (reference sequence). The CDR3 spans 15 residues. The trim removed 1 base at V and 3 bases at J, leaving 3 bases unmatched. The CDR3 region is CASSLVSGLYNEQFF. CDR3 bases: TGTGCCAGCAGCTTAGTTAGCGGGCTCTACAATGAGCAGTTCTTC.

The genes are TRBV7-2 and TRBJ2-1; the D gene is possibly TRBD2 (5 bases). The V gene's germline CDR1 is SGHTA and CDR2 FQGNSA. The V end was cut by 3 bases, the J end by 0 bases, with 12 bases between. The CDR3 contains 16 residues. CDR3 residues: CASSLSQRSSYNEQFF. The CDR3 DNA reads TGTGCCAGCAGCTTGAGTCAGCGGTCCTCCTACAATGAGCAGTTCTTC.

The CDR3, as DNA: TGTGCCAGCAGCCCCGGCCGGACTAGCGGGGGCTCAGAGACCCAGTACTTC. Its translation: CASSPGRTSGGSETQYF. J is TRBJ2-5 and V is TRBV7-3; 13 positions match TRBD2. Germline-derived CDR1 and CDR2 are SGHTA and FQGTGA. V gave up 5 bases and J gave up 4 bases; unmatched junction bases: 10. The CDR3 has 17 amino acids.

The chain has TRBV7-9 and TRBJ1-5; D is undetermined. The germline CDR1 and CDR2 sequences are SEHNR and FQNEAQ (reference sequence). The CDR3 totals 16 residues. Trimming cost V 1 base and J 2 bases, with 12 bases left between them. CDR3 in amino acids: CASSLGAGTGNQPQHF. CDR3 nucleotide sequence: TGTGCCAGCAGCTTAGGGGCGGGTACAGGCAATCAGCCCCAGCATTTT.